This passage covers 20 T cell receptor beta chains from one sample sequenced in a study of human T cells and chemical hapten exposure. The time point: patch test 1, 2 weeks after DPC sensitization. The treatment here: therapeutic diphenylcyclopropenone sensitization with weekly scalp DPC. From the RACE reads, TCRdb called clonotypes with MiXCR, one entry per CDR3 protein. The table has 65,000 to 95,000 distinct CDR3 sequences, 12% seen once. Sequenced material: whole blood, taken in connection with sensitization to the hapten diphenylcyclopropenone (DPC). The origin of the receptors is a woman aged 55-70 years with alopecia areata. Some clones in this sample may be carry-over from other donors' samples.

This clonotype was detected a few times. This sequence joins TRBV14 and TRBJ1-6; D uncertain. Deletions cut 4 bases from V and 8 bases from J, with 9 bases between. This CDR3 spans 13 amino acids. Germline CDR1 SGHDN, CDR2 FVKESK. The CDR3 reads CASSPRTDSPLHF. DNA for the CDR3: TGTGCCAGCAGCCCGCGGACGGATTCACCCCTCCACTTT.

V gene TRBV2 combines with J gene TRBJ1-1; D possibly corresponds to TRBD1 (5 bases). Deletions cut 6 bases from V and 4 bases from J, with 12 bases between. Germline-derived CDR1 and CDR2 are SNHLY and FYNNEI. The CDR3 contains 13 residues. In DNA, the CDR3 is TGTGCCAGCAGGGCCGGGGACCTCACTGAAGCTTTCTTT. Protein sequence: CASRAGDLTEAFF. The complete variable domain, with remaining parts taken from reference TRBV2 and TRBJ1-1, reads EPEVTQTPSHQVTQMGQEVILRCVPISNHLYFYWYRQILGQKVEFLVSFYNNEISEKSEIFDDQFSVERPDGSNFTLKIRSTKLEDSAMYFCASRAGDLTEAFFGQGTRLTVV.

At least ten counts were recorded for this clonotype. In nucleotides, the CDR3 is TGTGCCAGCAGCTTAGCTGTGGGGTTTGGAGGCTACACCTTC. Its protein is CASSLAVGFGGYTF. The gene calls are TRBV7-3 and TRBJ1-2, with D unclear. Trimming cost V 2 bases and J 8 bases, with 15 bases left between them. CDR3 length: 14 amino acids. CDR1 and CDR2 (germline): SGHTA, FQGTGA. The variable domain in full, completed from reference TRBV7-3 and TRBJ1-2, reads GAGVSQTPSNKVTEKGKYVELRCDPISGHTALYWYRQSLGQGPEFLIYFQGTGAADDSGLPNDRFFAVRPEGSVSTLKIQRTERGDSAVYLCASSLAVGFGGYTFGSGTRLTVV.

This chain connects TRBV12-3 or TRBV12-4 to TRBJ2-3; either TRBD1 or TRBD2 may supply D (11 bases each). This CDR3 region has 18 residues. The V end was cut by 3 bases, the J end by 4 bases, with 23 bases between. CDR3 bases: TGTGCCAGCAGTTTCCTAGCGGGGGGACAGGGGGAGGCAGATACGCAGTATTTT. It encodes CASSFLAGGQGEADTQYF.

The chain joins TRBV20-1 to TRBJ2-5; 9 nucleotides align to TRBD1. Germline V gene sequence: CDR1 DFQATT, CDR2 SNEGSKA (reference sequence). The CDR3 loop spans 18 amino acids. With 4 bases clipped from V and 4 bases from J, the junction kept 19 bases outside the gene matches. The CDR3 DNA sequence: TGCAGTGCTATCAGTTGGGGGGACAGGGCGTTAAGAGGAGAGACCCAGTACTTC. This translates into CSAISWGDRALRGETQYF.

This clonotype was observed a few times. The chain couples TRBV12-3 or TRBV12-4 to TRBJ1-2, with D possibly matching TRBD1 (5 bases). The CDR3 sequence is 13 residues long. V was pared by 3 bases and J by 6 bases, with 11 bases between. The CDR3: CASSFGAGDGYTF. CDR3 nucleotide sequence: TGTGCCAGCAGTTTCGGGGCAGGCGATGGCTACACCTTC.

This clonotype was detected a few times. The DNA of the CDR3 is TGTGCCAGCAGCCAAGTTTATGGGACGGTCGGGGGTGAAGATACGCAGTATTTT. The encoded protein is CASSQVYGTVGGEDTQYF. V gene TRBV3-1 combines with J gene TRBJ2-3, with D perhaps TRBD2 (6 bases). The CDR3 loop spans 18 amino acids. Germline V gene sequence: CDR1 LGHDT, CDR2 YNNKEL (reference sequence). V was pared by 1 base and J by 5 bases, with 22 bases between.

J is TRBJ2-5 and V is TRBV7-2; possibly TRBD1 or TRBD2 for D (5 bases each). The germline gives CDR1 SGHTA, CDR2 FQGNSA. The CDR3 contains 15 residues. The V end lost 5 bases, the J end lost 1 base, and 14 bases lay between the germline ends. The CDR3 region has the DNA TGTGCCAGCAGCCCGAGCTGGGGGTCCCAAGAGACCCAGTACTTC. Protein: CASSPSWGSQETQYF.

This clonotype occurred a few times. J is TRBJ1-4 and V is TRBV5-1; 8 bases agree with TRBD1. In germline, CDR1 is SGHRS, CDR2 YFSETQ. V shed 4 bases, J shed 8 bases, and the junction held 7 bases outside the gene matches. The CDR3 covers 14 residues. The CDR3 loop is CASSDGQGGEKLFF. Here the CDR3 DNA reads TGCGCCAGCAGCGACGGACAGGGAGGGGAAAAACTGTTTTTT. Based on the CDR3 plus reference TRBV5-1 and TRBJ1-4, the full variable domain is KAGVTQTPRYLIKTRGQQVTLSCSPISGHRSVSWYQQTPGQGLQFLFEYFSETQRNKGNFPGRFSGRQFSNSRSEMNVSTLELGDSALYLCASSDGQGGEKLFFGSGTQLSVL.

This clonotype showed up many times. V usage is TRBV7-2 and J usage is TRBJ1-1, with 7 bases identical to TRBD1. Losses at the gene ends were 2 bases for V and 4 bases for J; bases not matched to a gene: 16. CDR3 length equals 18 residues. Germline V CDR1 and CDR2: SGHTA, FQGNSA. CDR3 sequence (DNA): TGTGCCAGCAGCTTATCCTCCCCGCGGGGGACAGTCGGCACTGAAGCTTTCTTT. It is translated as CASSLSSPRGTVGTEAFF.

For this clonotype: Being one base from a much bigger clone, this may be a read error. The gene calls are TRBV18 and TRBJ1-1, with TRBD1 matching 10 bases. The CDR3 is 17 amino acids. Germline CDR1 and CDR2: KGHSH and LQKENI. The CDR3 DNA follows: TGTGCCAGCTCACCGAGATGGACAGGGGGGAAAGAAGCTGAAGCTTCCTTT. Amino acids: CASSPRWTGGKEAEASF.

Details on this clonotype: This may come from a read error, since a much larger clone is one base off. J is TRBJ1-3 and V is TRBV6-5, with D hard to call. There are 17 residues in the CDR3. Germline loops: CDR1 MNHEY, CDR2 SVGAGI. This CDR3 is CTSSYSGWASSGNTIYF. The DNA for the CDR3 is TGTACCAGCAGTTACTCGGGGTGGGCAAGCTCTGGAAACACCATATATTTT.

This clonotype was picked up a small number of times. CDR3 sequence (DNA): TGTGCCAGCAGTTCGGAGTTGATAGGAAACACCATATATTTT. It codes for CASSSELIGNTIYF. The V gene is TRBV12-3 or TRBV12-4, the J gene TRBJ1-3; D is undetermined. The V gene lost 4 bases and the J gene lost 4 bases, with 11 bases spanning the gap. CDR3 length: 14 residues.

This clonotype came up many times. The V call is TRBV19, the J call TRBJ2-6; maybe TRBD1 (6 bases). The CDR3 spans 18 residues. Germline V CDR1 and CDR2: LNHDA, SQIVND (reference sequence). V was shortened by 0 bases and J by 4 bases, with 16 bases between the two germline ends. Here the CDR3 reads CASSIEVLIRGGANVLTF. The CDR3 DNA reads as TGTGCCAGTAGTATAGAGGTTCTCATCAGGGGAGGGGCCAACGTCCTGACTTTC.

This rearrangement joins TRBV18 to TRBJ2-1; 9 positions match TRBD2. CDR1 and CDR2 (germline): KGHSH, LQKENI. V lost 3 bases and J lost 6; bases outside the gene matches: 9. The CDR3 spans 16 residues. CDR3 protein: CASSPPSGAWGNEQFF. CDR3 DNA sequence: TGTGCCAGCTCACCCCCTAGCGGGGCATGGGGCAATGAGCAGTTCTTC.

Ten or more counts support this clonotype. The chain carries TRBV7-9 and TRBJ2-7; D not certain. The CDR3 runs to 13 residues. Trimming stripped 1 base from V and 6 bases from J, with 10 bases between. Germline V gives CDR1 SEHNR, CDR2 FQNEAQ (reference sequence). Here the CDR3 reads CASSLDVEVEQYF. CDR3 nucleotide sequence: TGTGCCAGCAGCTTAGATGTCGAGGTCGAGCAGTACTTC.

The table lists this clonotype with many counts. The rearrangement uses TRBV11-2 and TRBJ2-1, with D perhaps matching TRBD1 (7 bases). The CDR3 is 15 residues long. Germline V gives CDR1 SGHAT, CDR2 FQNNGV. V lost 5 bases and J lost 2, with 13 bases in between. This CDR3 reads CASSLATGTYNEQFF. In DNA, the CDR3 is TGTGCCAGCAGCCTAGCGACAGGGACCTACAATGAGCAGTTCTTC. The variable domain in full, with the rest retrieved from reference TRBV11-2 and TRBJ2-1, is EAGVAQSPRYKIIEKRQSVAFWCNPISGHATLYWYQQILGQGPKLLIQFQNNGVVDDSQLPKDRFSAERLKGVDSTLKIQPAKLEDSAVYLCASSLATGTYNEQFFGPGTRLTVL.

V and J are TRBV6-5 and TRBJ1-5; D uncertain. Germline V gene data show CDR1 as MNHEY and CDR2 as SVGAGI. The CDR3 consists of 15 residues. V was shortened by 2 bases and J by 2 bases, with 10 bases between the two germline ends. The CDR3 loop reads CASSYAPGRNQPQHF. DNA of the CDR3: TGTGCCAGCAGTTACGCTCCGGGTCGCAATCAGCCCCAGCATTTT.

This clonotype has more than one count but fewer than ten. V is TRBV18 and J is TRBJ1-2, with D unclear. CDR3 length: 16 residues. V was clipped by 0 bases and J by 6 bases, with 17 bases between them. Germline V gene lookup returns CDR1 KGHSH and CDR2 LQKENI. The CDR3 DNA reads as TGTGCCAGCTCACCACCCCCCTCTGGGAGTACGAATGGCTACACCTTC. It encodes CASSPPPSGSTNGYTF.

This clonotype has a count of ten or more. The V call is TRBV27, the J call TRBJ1-5, with D possibly matching TRBD1 (5 bases). Germline CDR1 reads MNHEY; CDR2 reads SMNVEV (reference sequence). CDR3 length equals 14 residues. Deletions cut 2 bases from V and 4 bases from J, with 9 bases between. Here the CDR3 DNA reads TGTGCCAGCAGTTTAGCAGGGTGGAATCAGCCCCAGCATTTT. As protein: CASSLAGWNQPQHF.